The clone carrying this T cell receptor (beta chain) was picked up many times. The antigen is unknown. These data come from a study of naive and memory T cell subsets. The library had UMIs added by 3' ligation of an oligonucleotide to TCR cDNA. RNA was extracted from 2.5 to 3 ml of whole blood of healthy adults. Input was about 1 to 1,100 ng of DNase-treated total RNA without cell sorting. Ligated cDNA underwent four rounds of PCR with nested alpha and beta constant region primers and SP2. Alpha and beta constant region primers primed reverse transcription for blood and skin samples. From the 5' RACE reads, TCRdb called clonotypes with MiXCR, one entry per CDR3 protein. The table lists tens of thousands of distinct CDR3 sequences, around 7.7% of them singletons, with 9% to 10% in the top ten. Study-wide points: TCR transcript changes with activation or differentiation may affect this RNA method.

The V gene's germline CDR1 is SEHNR and CDR2 FQNEAQ (reference sequence). The V and J ends lost 2 bases and 2 bases respectively, with 10 bases between them. The CDR3 covers 14 residues. This chain links TRBV7-9 with TRBJ2-7, with D possibly matching TRBD2 (6 bases). The source of this sequence is a male donor in good health. DNA for the CDR3: TGTGCCAGCAGCTTAACCGGGACTGCCTACGAGCAGTACTTC. Amino acids: CASSLTGTAYEQYF.